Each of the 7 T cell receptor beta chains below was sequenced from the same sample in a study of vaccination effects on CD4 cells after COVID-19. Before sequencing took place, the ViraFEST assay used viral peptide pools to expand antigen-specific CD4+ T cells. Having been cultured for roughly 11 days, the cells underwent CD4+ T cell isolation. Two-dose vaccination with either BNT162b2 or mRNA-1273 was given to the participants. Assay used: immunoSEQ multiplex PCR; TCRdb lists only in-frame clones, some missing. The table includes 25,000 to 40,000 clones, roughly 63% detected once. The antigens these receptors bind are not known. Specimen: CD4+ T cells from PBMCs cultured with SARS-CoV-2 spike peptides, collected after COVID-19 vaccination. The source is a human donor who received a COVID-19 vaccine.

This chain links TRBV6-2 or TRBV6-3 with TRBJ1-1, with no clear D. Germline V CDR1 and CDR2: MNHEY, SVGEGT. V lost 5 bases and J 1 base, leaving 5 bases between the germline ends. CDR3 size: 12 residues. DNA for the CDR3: TGTGCCAGCAGTCTCTGGAACACTGAAGCTTTCTTT. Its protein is CASSLWNTEAFF.

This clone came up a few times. CDR3 region: CSASRGRTEAFF. Written as DNA, the CDR3 is TGCAGTGCTAGTCGGGGGAGGACTGAAGCTTTCTTT. The J gene is TRBJ1-1, the V gene TRBV20-1; tentatively, D is TRBD1 (5 bases). The CDR3 extends over 12 amino acids. Per germline, CDR1 DFQATT and CDR2 SNEGSKA (reference sequence). Trimming took 3 bases from V and 5 from J, leaving 10 bases between them.

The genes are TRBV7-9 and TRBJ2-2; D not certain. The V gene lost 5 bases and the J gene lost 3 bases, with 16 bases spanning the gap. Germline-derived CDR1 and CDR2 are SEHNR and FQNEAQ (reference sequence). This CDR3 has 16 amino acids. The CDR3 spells CASSPNTVADTGELFF. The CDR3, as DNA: TGTGCCAGCAGCCCTAACACGGTGGCCGACACCGGGGAGCTGTTTTTT.

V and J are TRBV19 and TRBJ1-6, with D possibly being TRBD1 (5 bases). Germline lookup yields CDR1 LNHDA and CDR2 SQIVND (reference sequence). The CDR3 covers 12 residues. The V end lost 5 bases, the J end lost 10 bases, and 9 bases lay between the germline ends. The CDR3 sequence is CASSLRQSPLHF. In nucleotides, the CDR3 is TGTGCCAGTAGTCTCCGACAGTCACCCCTCCACTTT.

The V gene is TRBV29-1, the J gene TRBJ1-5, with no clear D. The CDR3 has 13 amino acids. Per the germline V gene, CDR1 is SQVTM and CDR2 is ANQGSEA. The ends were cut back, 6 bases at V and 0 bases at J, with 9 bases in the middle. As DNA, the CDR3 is TGCAGCGTGTGGGGTAATAGCAATCAGCCCCAGCATTTT. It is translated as CSVWGNSNQPQHF. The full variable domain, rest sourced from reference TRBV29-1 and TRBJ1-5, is SAVISQKPSRDICQRGTSLTIQCQVDSQVTMMFWYRQQPGQSLTLIATANQGSEATYESGFVIDKFPISRPNLTFSTLTVSNMSPEDSSIYLCSVWGNSNQPQHFGDGTRLSIL.

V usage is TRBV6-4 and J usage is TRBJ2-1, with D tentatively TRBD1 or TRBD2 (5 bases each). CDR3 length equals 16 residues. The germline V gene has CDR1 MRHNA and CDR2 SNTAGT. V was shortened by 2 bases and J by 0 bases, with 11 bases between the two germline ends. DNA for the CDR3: TGTGCCAGCAGTGACCAGGGAGTAAGCTCCTACAATGAGCAGTTCTTC. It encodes CASSDQGVSSYNEQFF.

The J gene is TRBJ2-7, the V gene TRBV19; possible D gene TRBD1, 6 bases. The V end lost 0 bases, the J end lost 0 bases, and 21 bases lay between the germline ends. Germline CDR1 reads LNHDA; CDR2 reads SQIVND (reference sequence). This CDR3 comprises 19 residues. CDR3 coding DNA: TGTGCCAGTAGTATAGAGGGGGCCAAATCAAGATTGGACTCCTACGAGCAGTACTTC. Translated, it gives CASSIEGAKSRLDSYEQYF.